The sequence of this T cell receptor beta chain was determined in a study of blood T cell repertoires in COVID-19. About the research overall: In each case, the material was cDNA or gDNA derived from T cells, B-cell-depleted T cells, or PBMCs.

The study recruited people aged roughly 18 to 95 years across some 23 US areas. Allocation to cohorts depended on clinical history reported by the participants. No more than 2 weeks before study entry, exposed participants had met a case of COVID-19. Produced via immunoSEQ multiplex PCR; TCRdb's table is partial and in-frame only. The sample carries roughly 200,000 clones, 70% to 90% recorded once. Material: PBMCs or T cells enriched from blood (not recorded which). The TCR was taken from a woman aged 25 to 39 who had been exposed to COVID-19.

The CDR3 protein is CASSHRQFNSPLHF. The DNA for the CDR3 is TGTGCCAGCAGCCACCGACAGTTTAATTCACCCCTCCACTTT. The chain is built from TRBV14 and TRBJ1-6; possibly TRBD1 for D (5 bases). V lost 3 bases, J lost 6 bases, and 9 bases lay in between. This CDR3 has 14 residues. In germline, CDR1 is SGHDN, CDR2 FVKESK.